Listed below are T cell receptor beta chains from one sample, sequenced in a study of T cell repertoires in cytomegalovirus infection. TCRdb used MiXCR to reprocess the reads, holding one entry per CDR3 protein. The data show a few hundred thousand distinct CDR3 sequences, roughly 15% seen once. The sequencing input was PBMCs. All receptors derive from a human donor in good health (CMV status not recorded). Some clones in this sample may be carry-over from other donors' samples. The CDR3 runs from the conserved cysteine through the conserved F or W. The D gene is left open where the match is weak. The size entry is marked missing in some rows and otherwise reads once, few, many or a size class.

abundance	v_gene	j_gene	d_gene	CDR3aa	CDR3nt
many	TRBV6-1	TRBJ1-1	.	CASSEWGSMNTEAFF	TGTGCCAGCAGTGAATGGGGCAGCATGAACACTGAAGCTTTCTTT
.	TRBV4-1	TRBJ2-1	.	CASSQVAGSTNNEQFF	TGCGCCAGCAGCCAAGTCGCAGGGTCCACTAACAATGAGCAGTTCTTC
.	TRBV11-1	TRBJ2-1	.	CASSHPSGPPYNEQFF	TGTGCCAGCAGCCACCCATCGGGGCCGCCCTACAATGAGCAGTTCTTC
many	TRBV28	TRBJ1-2	.	CASSLVGPGGYTF	TGTGCCAGCAGTTTAGTAGGACCGGGAGGCTACACCTTC
many	TRBV7-2	TRBJ1-1	TRBD1	CASSSPGQGGTEAFF	TGTGCCAGCAGCTCCCCGGGACAGGGTGGCACTGAAGCTTTCTTT
many	TRBV7-2	TRBJ2-5	.	CASSLGVRKTQYF	TGTGCCAGCAGCTTAGGGGTCCGCAAGACCCAGTACTTC
few	TRBV5-5	TRBJ1-1	TRBD1	CASSLVWDRTNLIEAFF	TGTGCCAGCAGCTTGGTATGGGACAGGACGAACTTAATTGAAGCTTTCTTT
.	TRBV7-2	TRBJ2-2	.	CASSLRRGGLGIGELFF	TGTGCCAGCAGCTTACGGAGGGGGGGGCTAGGAATCGGGGAGCTGTTTTTT
many	TRBV12-3/TRBV12-4	TRBJ1-5	.	CASSFGTQVPPQHF	TGTGCCAGCAGTTTTGGGACTCAGGTCCCGCCCCAGCATTTT
.	TRBV7-2	TRBJ2-7	.	CASSHYRDEQYF	TGTGCCAGCAGCCACTATAGGGACGAGCAGTACTTC
.	TRBV20-1	TRBJ2-1	TRBD2	CSAKGLAGRNNEQFF	TGCAGTGCAAAGGGACTAGCGGGGCGAAACAATGAGCAGTTCTTC